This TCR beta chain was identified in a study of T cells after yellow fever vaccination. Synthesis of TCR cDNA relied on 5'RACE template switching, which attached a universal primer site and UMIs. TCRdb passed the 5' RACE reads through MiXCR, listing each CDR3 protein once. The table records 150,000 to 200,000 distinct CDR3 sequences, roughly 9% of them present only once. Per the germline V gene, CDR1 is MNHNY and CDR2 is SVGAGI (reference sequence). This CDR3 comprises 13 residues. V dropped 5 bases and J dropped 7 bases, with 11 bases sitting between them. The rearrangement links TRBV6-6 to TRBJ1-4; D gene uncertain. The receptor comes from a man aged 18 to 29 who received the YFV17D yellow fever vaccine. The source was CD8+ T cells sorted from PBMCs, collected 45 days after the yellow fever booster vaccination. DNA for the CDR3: TGTGCCAGCAGTGCCAGCGAACGTGAAAAACTGTTTTTT. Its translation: CASSASEREKLFF.